This T cell receptor (beta chain) was found in a study of shared clonotypes between healthy human individuals. As processed by the authors: ImmunoSEQ supplied junction-only sequences lacking quality scores, so filtering was different. Method: immunoSEQ multiplex PCR; TCRdb's copy keeps in-frame clones and lacks some. V, J and clone size derive from that table, while D and trimming were established from the DNA sequence. The table includes under 550,000 clones, 95% to 97% detected once. CD4+ cells yielded CD45RA+ naive and CD45RA-negative memory subsets. On this clone itself: Its antigen remains unknown.

This CDR3 has 13 residues. Trimming took 6 bases from V and 6 from J; bases not matched to a gene: 6. Germline CDR1 is MGHDK and CDR2 is SYGVNS. General study findings and limits: Collection of samples was limited to blood; tissue repertoires likely differ. Generally, naive subsets came out with larger estimated richness than memory subsets.

The TCR originated in a woman in her thirties in good health. The sequenced sample consisted of naive CD4+ T cells sorted from blood. The subset: CD45RA+ positively selected. The chain is built from TRBV25-1 and TRBJ2-7, with 9 bases aligning to TRBD2. The CDR3: CASSPLAGIEQYF. Written as DNA, the CDR3 is TGTGCCAGCAGCCCGCTAGCGGGAATCGAGCAGTACTTC.